This T cell receptor beta chain came from a study of shared clonotypes between healthy human individuals. The study's findings and limits: As a rule, naive subsets had a larger estimated richness than memory subsets. Only blood was sampled, and tissue TCR repertoires likely differ from blood ones.

Germline-derived CDR1 and CDR2 are MNHNS and SASEGT. J gave up 7 bases and V 4 bases, and 9 bases lay outside the gene matches. The CDR3 contains 16 residues. As for this clone: Its antigen is not identified.

Original data processing: Junction-only immunoSEQ data arrived without quality scores, meaning filtering differed. The assay was immunoSEQ multiplex PCR, and TCRdb's table has in-frame clones only and misses some. V and J calls and clone size come straight from that table; D and trimming were deduced from the DNA. Among about 2.4 million clones listed, approximately 93% were seen once. The sequenced sample consisted of naive CD4+ T cells from PBMCs. The subset is: CD45RA+ positively selected. This rearrangement joins TRBV6-1 to TRBJ2-1, with 11 positions matching TRBD2. The receptor was derived from a man aged 18 to 30 in good health. Some clones in this sample may be carry-over from other donors' samples. CDR3 sequence (DNA): TGTGCCAGCAGTGCCGATAGCGGGAGGGCCTGGAATGAGCAGTTCTTC. This encodes CASSADSGRAWNEQFF.